This TCR beta chain is from a study of response to subunit inactivated influenza vaccine. The V and J ends lost 4 bases and 8 bases, in that order; junction bases with no gene match: 5. Germline V gene sequence: CDR1 SGHRS, CDR2 YFSETQ. The CDR3 extends over 13 amino acids. In TCRdb, the RT-PCR reads were re-called with MiXCR into one record per CDR3 protein. Of just under 550,000 distinct CDR3 sequences in the sample, under 30% were seen once. The same data also contributed to another study, on T cells expressing NK-cell markers. In that study: Generation of TCR beta cDNA was performed by 5'RACE template switching incorporating UMIs. Several experiments confined sorting to alpha-beta TCR T cells with an anti-gamma-delta TCR antibody. Of the CD8+ T cell pool in roughly 6 donors, about 1.0-8% was accounted for by dominant NKG2C+ clonotypes. The CD3+CD56-NKG2C+ fraction of a handful of donors was likewise dominated by these clonotypes. No clear determination of HCMV specificity was made for expanded NKG2C+ T cell clones.

Source: CD4+ T cells sorted from PBMCs, taken 11 to 12 days after vaccination. The receptor was isolated from a man aged 50-59 years who received an inactivated influenza vaccine. This rearrangement joins TRBV5-1 to TRBJ1-2; 10 positions match TRBD1. The CDR3 DNA follows: TGCGCCAGCAGCCTCGGGACAGGGGTAGGCTACACCTTC. Residues: CASSLGTGVGYTF.